The present T cell receptor (beta chain) was sequenced within a study of Ad26.COV2.S vaccination and SARS-CoV-2 variants. The data were produced by immunoSEQ multiplex PCR, yet TCRdb's version contains in-frame clones alone and is incomplete. The table shows roughly 510,000 clones, with roughly 89% occurring only once. Treatment indicated: some 20 received Ad26.COV2.S at low or high dose, single or two shots; several received placebo; per-sample allocation not given. Specimens were obtained on day 63 following the first vaccine or placebo injection. The TCR sequence derives from a person between 18 and 65 years old who received the Ad26.COV2.S COVID-19 vaccine or a placebo. The input for sequencing was peripheral blood, taken in a trial of Ad26.COV2.S vaccine versus placebo.

The CDR3 loop reads CASSLKVGAFF. CDR3 nucleotide sequence: TGTGCCAGCAGTTTAAAGGTGGGAGCTTTCTTT. The chain carries TRBV28 and TRBJ1-1; unclear D gene. The CDR3 extends over 11 amino acids. Germline CDR1 reads MDHEN; CDR2 reads SYDVKM. The V end was cut by 2 bases, the J end by 10 bases, with 8 bases between.